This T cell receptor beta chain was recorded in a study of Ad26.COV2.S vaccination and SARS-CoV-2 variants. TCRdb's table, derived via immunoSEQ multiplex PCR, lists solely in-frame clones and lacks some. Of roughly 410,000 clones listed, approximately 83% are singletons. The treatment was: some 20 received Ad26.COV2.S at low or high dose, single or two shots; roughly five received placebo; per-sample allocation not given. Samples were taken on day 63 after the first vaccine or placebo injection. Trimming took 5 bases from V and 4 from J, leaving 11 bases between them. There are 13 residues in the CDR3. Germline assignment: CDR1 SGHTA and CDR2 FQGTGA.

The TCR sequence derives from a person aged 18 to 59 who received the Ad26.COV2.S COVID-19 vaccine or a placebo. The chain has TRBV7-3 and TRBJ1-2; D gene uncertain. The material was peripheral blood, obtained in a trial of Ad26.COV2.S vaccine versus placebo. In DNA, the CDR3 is TGTGCCAGCAGCCAGGACCATTTCTATGGCTACACCTTC. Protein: CASSQDHFYGYTF. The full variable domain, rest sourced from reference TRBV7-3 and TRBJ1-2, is GAGVSQTPSNKVTEKGKYVELRCDPISGHTALYWYRQSLGQGPEFLIYFQGTGAADDSGLPNDRFFAVRPEGSVSTLKIQRTERGDSAVYLCASSQDHFYGYTFGSGTRLTVV.